One sample yielded the 18 T cell receptor beta chains listed below, sequenced in a study of blood T cell repertoires in COVID-19. Only in-frame clones appear in the TCRdb table, and some are missing; sequencing was by immunoSEQ multiplex PCR. Of roughly 95,000 clones listed, around 81% are singletons. The specimen sequenced was peripheral blood. These TCRs come from a man between 60 and 75 years old with acute or convalescent COVID-19.

V gene TRBV7-2 combines with J gene TRBJ2-2; D is possibly TRBD2 (6 bases). Trimming took off 3 bases at V and 12 bases at J, with 11 bases between the two ends. This CDR3 contains 12 residues. Germline lookup yields CDR1 SGHTA and CDR2 FQGNSA. The CDR3 DNA sequence: TGTGCCAGCAGCTTGGGGACTGAGAAGCTGTTTTTT. This translates into CASSLGTEKLFF.

The chain carries TRBV9 and TRBJ1-4, with TRBD1 identical over 8 bases. This CDR3 spans 15 amino acids. Germline V gene data show CDR1 as SGDLS and CDR2 as YYNGEE. V shed 3 bases and J 7 bases; nucleotides not matched to a gene: 8. The CDR3 spells CASSALGQGSEKLFF. CDR3 in DNA: TGTGCCAGCAGCGCACTAGGACAGGGTAGTGAAAAACTGTTTTTT. Drawing the rest from reference TRBV9 and TRBJ1-4, the complete variable domain is DSGVTQTPKHLITATGQRVTLRCSPRSGDLSVYWYQQSLDQGLQFLIQYYNGEERAKGNILERFSAQQFPDLHSELNLSSLELGDSALYFCASSALGQGSEKLFFGSGTQLSVL.

The chain is built from TRBV19 and TRBJ2-3; TRBD1 aligns across 7 bases. Losses at the gene ends were 3 bases for V and 4 bases for J; bases not matched to a gene: 7. CDR1 and CDR2 from the germline V gene are LNHDA and SQIVND (reference sequence). The CDR3 is 15 residues long. This chain's CDR3 is CASSIRGNLADTQYF. Here the CDR3 DNA reads TGTGCCAGTAGTATCAGGGGGAACTTAGCAGATACGCAGTATTTT. The whole variable domain, filled in from reference TRBV19 and TRBJ2-3, reads DGGITQSPKYLFRKEGQNVTLSCEQNLNHDAMYWYRQDPGQGLRLIYYSQIVNDFQKGDIAEGYSVSREKKESFPLTVTSAQKNPTAFYLCASSIRGNLADTQYFGPGTRLTVL.

This clone turned up a few times. This chain connects TRBV7-2 to TRBJ2-1, with 8 bases lining up with TRBD2. The V segment lost 6 bases and the J segment 3 bases; nucleotides outside the gene matches: 4. Germline loops: CDR1 SGHTA, CDR2 FQGNSA. The CDR3 is 14 amino acids. The CDR3 DNA sequence: TGTGCCAGCAGGTCAGGGACTAGCTACAATGAGCAGTTCTTC. Amino acids: CASRSGTSYNEQFF.

The gene calls are TRBV5-1 and TRBJ2-5, with a possible D match to TRBD2 (6 bases). The CDR3 sequence is 16 residues long. The germline V gene encodes CDR1 SGHRS and CDR2 YFSETQ. V lost 0 bases, J lost 2 bases, and 14 bases lay in between. The chain's CDR3 is CASSLAFGRGQETQYF. CDR3 sequence (DNA): TGCGCCAGCAGCTTGGCCTTCGGGCGGGGACAAGAGACCCAGTACTTC.

The sample holds a few counts of this clone. The chain combines TRBV7-2 with TRBJ1-2, with TRBD1 as a possible D gene (5 bases). This CDR3 has 13 amino acids. The germline gives CDR1 SGHTA, CDR2 FQGNSA. The germline V and J ends were trimmed by 5 bases and 8 bases, with 15 bases remaining between them. CDR3 protein: CASSRGHPIGYTF. For the CDR3, the DNA is TGTGCCAGCAGCCGCGGACACCCCATAGGCTACACCTTC.

This chain joins TRBV9 and TRBJ1-2, with D possibly being TRBD1 (6 bases). The V end lost 0 bases, the J end lost 0 bases, and 6 bases lay between the germline ends. From germline, CDR1 is SGDLS and CDR2 YYNGEE. The CDR3 extends over 14 amino acids. This chain's CDR3 is CASSVDRANYGYTF. For the CDR3, the DNA is TGTGCCAGCAGCGTAGACAGGGCTAACTATGGCTACACCTTC.

This CDR3 reads CASRWDSDSPLHF. The CDR3, as DNA: TGTGCCAGCAGATGGGACAGCGATTCACCCCTCCACTTT. The chain uses TRBV5-5 and TRBJ1-6, with TRBD1 matching 7 bases. This CDR3 is built from 13 residues. Germline CDR1 reads SGHKS; CDR2 reads YYEKEE (reference sequence). V gave up 5 bases and J gave up 8 bases; unmatched junction bases: 4.

The chain combines TRBV14 with TRBJ2-7, with TRBD1 identical over 7 bases. V shed 3 bases, J shed 2 bases, and the junction held 16 bases outside the gene matches. The CDR3 is made up of 18 amino acids. CDR1 and CDR2 from the germline V gene are SGHDN and FVKESK. The CDR3 loop reads CASSHRTGRQIWTYEQYV. The CDR3 region has the DNA TGTGCCAGCAGCCACAGGACAGGTAGACAGATATGGACCTACGAGCAGTACGTC.

As DNA, the CDR3 is TGTGCCAGCAGTAGACCCGTTTTGGGCCTCACCGGGGAGCTGTTTTTT. This encodes CASSRPVLGLTGELFF. The rearrangement uses TRBV7-6 and TRBJ2-2; the D is unclear. Trimming took off 6 bases at V and 4 bases at J, with 18 bases between the two ends. Germline V gene lookup returns CDR1 SGHVS and CDR2 FNYEAQ. The CDR3 is 16 residues long.

This clone was counted between two and nine times. This chain connects TRBV27 to TRBJ2-6; 12 positions agree with TRBD2. The V and J ends lost 10 bases and 0 bases, in that order; junction bases with no gene match: 7. The germline gives CDR1 MNHEY, CDR2 SMNVEV (reference sequence). CDR3 size: 17 residues. This CDR3 is CATQGLAGSSGANVLTF. The CDR3, as DNA: TGTGCCACCCAAGGACTAGCGGGAAGCTCTGGGGCCAACGTCCTGACTTTC.

The chain couples TRBV7-6 to TRBJ1-5; weak D call: TRBD1 (6 bases). Trimming took 1 base from V and 2 from J, leaving 12 bases between them. Germline V gene data show CDR1 as SGHVS and CDR2 as FNYEAQ. The CDR3 loop spans 16 amino acids. The CDR3 region has the DNA TGTGCCAGCAGCTTAGGGACAGCCGGGGGCAATCAGCCCCAGCATTTT. It yields the protein CASSLGTAGGNQPQHF. The whole variable domain, remainder taken from reference TRBV7-6 and TRBJ1-5, is GAGVSQSPRYKVTKRGQDVALRCDPISGHVSLYWYRQALGQGPEFLTYFNYEAQQDKSGLPNDRFSAERPEGSISTLTIQRTEQRDSAMYRCASSLGTAGGNQPQHFGDGTRLSIL.

This clone has a single count. The V gene is TRBV19, the J gene TRBJ1-1; a weak D match, TRBD1 (6 bases). Trimming shortened V by 6 bases and J by 0 bases, and 20 bases separated the two germline ends. Germline V gives CDR1 LNHDA, CDR2 SQIVND (reference sequence). The CDR3 loop spans 17 amino acids. CDR3: CASSPLDRLYMNTEAFF. The CDR3 DNA follows: TGTGCCAGTAGCCCCCTAGACAGGCTTTATATGAACACTGAAGCTTTCTTT. The complete variable domain, with remaining parts taken from reference TRBV19 and TRBJ1-1, reads DGGITQSPKYLFRKEGQNVTLSCEQNLNHDAMYWYRQDPGQGLRLIYYSQIVNDFQKGDIAEGYSVSREKKESFPLTVTSAQKNPTAFYLCASSPLDRLYMNTEAFFGQGTRLTVV.

This clone has just one count. The chain joins TRBV15 to TRBJ2-5; no clear D. Between the trimmed V and J ends, which lost 0 bases and 3 bases, there was a span of 5 bases. CDR1 LNHNV and CDR2 YYDKDF come from the germline V gene (reference sequence). The CDR3 is 13 residues long. The DNA for the CDR3 is TGTGCCACCAGCAGAGATCCAGAAGAGACCCAGTACTTC. Its translation is CATSRDPEETQYF.

V is TRBV12-5 and J is TRBJ2-7; no firm D call. CDR1 and CDR2 from the germline V gene are LGHNT and FRNRAP. The CDR3 runs 12 residues. Trimming left V 6 bases short and J 4 bases short, with 10 bases between. The CDR3 region has the DNA TGTGCTAGTGGCCCGACAATATACGAGCAGTACGTC. Its protein product is CASGPTIYEQYV.

J is TRBJ2-3 and V is TRBV30; tentative D call: TRBD2 (6 bases). Deletions cut 3 bases from V and 2 bases from J, with 12 bases between. The CDR3 consists of 14 residues. Germline V gene sequence: CDR1 GTSNPN, CDR2 SVGIG (reference sequence). The CDR3 nucleotides read TGTGCCTGGAGGACGGCGGGGTCCACAGATACGCAGTATTTT. This sequence encodes CAWRTAGSTDTQYF.

V usage is TRBV30 and J usage is TRBJ2-1; TRBD2 agrees at 8 bases. Per the germline V gene, CDR1 is GTSNPN and CDR2 is SVGIG (reference sequence). V trimming: 2 bases; J trimming: 9 bases; junction bases outside the gene matches: 9. The CDR3 contains 14 residues. DNA of the CDR3: TGTGCCTGGAGTACGGGACTAGTTGTTACTGAGCAGTTCTTC. Translated: CAWSTGLVVTEQFF.

This clone appeared a few times. The rearrangement links TRBV5-1 to TRBJ1-5, with TRBD1 identical over 8 bases. CDR1 and CDR2 from the germline V gene are SGHRS and YFSETQ. The CDR3 runs 15 residues. J gave up 4 bases and V 4 bases, and 7 bases lay outside the gene matches. In DNA form, the CDR3 reads TGCGCCAGCAGCACCGGGACAGGTCCGAATCAGCCCCAGCATTTT. It specifies CASSTGTGPNQPQHF.